These 22 T cell receptor beta chains share one sample of origin, sequenced in a study of graft-versus-host responses after intestinal transplantation. No antigen is known for these receptors. The assay was immunoSEQ multiplex PCR, and TCRdb's table has in-frame clones only and misses some. The table has around 110,000 clones, about nine tenths seen once; the top ten hold less than 0.85%. Sequenced material: unstimulated CD4+ T cells sorted from spleen or lymph node cells, taken before transplant. The source is a human donor who was the organ donor for an intestinal transplant.

The V gene is TRBV6-5, the J gene TRBJ1-5, with 7 bases aligning to TRBD1. There are 15 residues in the CDR3. Germline V gene sequence: CDR1 MNHEY, CDR2 SVGAGI. Trimming cost V 5 bases and J 5 bases; bases outside gene matches: 9. CDR3 sequence: CASSIDRAIDQPQHF. The CDR3 DNA reads as TGTGCCAGCAGTATAGACAGGGCCATAGATCAGCCCCAGCATTTT.

The J gene is TRBJ2-7, the V gene TRBV2; D ambiguous. Germline CDR1 SNHLY, CDR2 FYNNEI. V lost 6 bases, J lost 1 base, and 16 bases lay in between. This CDR3 has 15 residues. The CDR3 DNA follows: TGTGCCAGCAGCGGAGCGCCCACTACATCCTACGAGCAGTACTTC. It yields the protein CASSGAPTTSYEQYF. The full variable domain, its missing parts supplied by reference TRBV2 and TRBJ2-7, is EPEVTQTPSHQVTQMGQEVILRCVPISNHLYFYWYRQILGQKVEFLVSFYNNEISEKSEIFDDQFSVERPDGSNFTLKIRSTKLEDSAMYFCASSGAPTTSYEQYFGPGTRLTVT.

The chain carries TRBV10-1 and TRBJ1-2, with TRBD1 matching over 7 bases. V lost 0 bases to trimming and J lost 3 bases; unmatched junction nucleotides: 1. Germline CDR1 reads WNHNN; CDR2 reads SYGVQD (reference sequence). This CDR3 comprises 14 residues. The CDR3 DNA sequence: TGCGCCAGCAGTGAGTCCGGGACAGACTATGGCTACACCTTC. Amino acid sequence: CASSESGTDYGYTF.

This chain connects TRBV6-5 to TRBJ1-2; 7 nucleotides match TRBD1. V lost 6 bases to trimming and J lost 2 bases; unmatched junction nucleotides: 3. CDR1 and CDR2 from the germline V gene are MNHEY and SVGAGI. The CDR3 has 13 residues. The CDR3 protein is CASSRGQNYGYTF. DNA for the CDR3: TGTGCCAGCAGCCGGGGACAGAACTATGGCTACACCTTC.

The chain is built from TRBV12-5 and TRBJ2-7; D is ambiguous. This CDR3 is 14 amino acids long. Germline assignment: CDR1 LGHNT and CDR2 FRNRAP. V lost 0 bases to trimming and J lost 4 bases, with 10 bases between them. The CDR3 loop is CASGLVLPLYEQYF. The CDR3, as DNA: TGTGCTAGTGGTTTGGTATTACCGCTATACGAGCAGTACTTC.

This clone appeared a few times. The chain is built from TRBV5-1 and TRBJ2-2, with D perhaps assigned TRBD1 or TRBD2 (5 bases each). Germline V gene data show CDR1 as SGHRS and CDR2 as YFSETQ. The V end was cut by 0 bases, the J end by 5 bases, with 14 bases between. The CDR3 extends over 16 amino acids. The CDR3 sequence is CASSLAERGWTGELFF. The CDR3 DNA follows: TGCGCCAGCAGCTTGGCCGAGAGGGGTTGGACCGGGGAGCTGTTTTTT.

This chain links TRBV19 with TRBJ1-1; the D is unclear. Trimming took off 6 bases at V and 0 bases at J, with 14 bases between the two ends. The germline CDR1 and CDR2 sequences are LNHDA and SQIVND (reference sequence). There are 15 residues in the CDR3. CDR3 DNA: TGTGCCAGTAGATTTGTGGGTCCCCTGAACACTGAAGCTTTCTTT. Protein: CASRFVGPLNTEAFF. Combining the CDR3 with reference TRBV19 and TRBJ1-1 gives the whole variable domain DGGITQSPKYLFRKEGQNVTLSCEQNLNHDAMYWYRQDPGQGLRLIYYSQIVNDFQKGDIAEGYSVSREKKESFPLTVTSAQKNPTAFYLCASRFVGPLNTEAFFGQGTRLTVV.

This clone was seen just once. The chain carries TRBV7-2 and TRBJ2-5; TRBD2 agrees at 11 bases. V gave up 5 bases and J gave up 1 base; unmatched junction bases: 6. CDR1 and CDR2 (germline): SGHTA, FQGNSA. This CDR3 comprises 16 residues. The CDR3 spells CASSQGLAASQETQYF. Here the CDR3 DNA reads TGTGCCAGCAGCCAGGGACTAGCGGCTTCCCAAGAGACCCAGTACTTC. Combining the CDR3 with reference TRBV7-2 and TRBJ2-5 gives the whole variable domain GAGVSQSPSNKVTEKGKDVELRCDPISGHTALYWYRQSLGQGLEFLIYFQGNSAPDKSGLPSDRFSAERTGGSVSTLTIQRTQQEDSAVYLCASSQGLAASQETQYFGPGTRLLVL.

This sequence joins TRBV5-8 and TRBJ2-1; 8 nucleotides align to TRBD2. Losses at the gene ends were 0 bases for V and 6 bases for J; bases not matched to a gene: 5. The V gene's germline CDR1 is SGHTS and CDR2 YDEGEE. CDR3 length equals 15 residues. CDR3 DNA sequence: TGTGCCAGCAGCTTGGTTCTAGCGGGCACCAATGAGCAGTTCTTC. Amino acids: CASSLVLAGTNEQFF.

V and J are TRBV6-6 and TRBJ1-1; no definite D call. The CDR3 sequence is 16 residues long. Germline values: CDR1 MNHNY, CDR2 SVGAGI (reference sequence). Trimming removed 4 bases from V and 10 bases from J, with 25 bases in between. CDR3 in DNA: TGTGCCAGCAGTTCCCACCAGGTTGGCGAGGACGAGGGAGCTTTCTTT. It yields the protein CASSSHQVGEDEGAFF.

This clone appeared once. DNA of the CDR3: TGCAGCGTTGTCAGGTGGGATACGCAGTATTTT. Protein sequence: CSVVRWDTQYF. The chain is built from TRBV29-1 and TRBJ2-3; D remains unclear. Germline lookup yields CDR1 SQVTM and CDR2 ANQGSEA. The CDR3 contains 11 residues. The germline V and J ends were trimmed by 4 bases and 6 bases, with 8 bases remaining between them.

This chain joins TRBV9 and TRBJ1-6; D gene uncertain. The CDR3 has 15 residues. Germline V gene data show CDR1 as SGDLS and CDR2 as YYNGEE. With 4 bases removed from V and 0 bases from J, the gap between germline ends came to 8 bases. DNA of the CDR3: TGTGCCAGCAGCCCCCAGAGCTCCTATAATTCACCCCTCCACTTT. It specifies CASSPQSSYNSPLHF.

The chain joins TRBV27 to TRBJ1-2; no clear D gene. This CDR3 comprises 15 residues. V lost 0 bases and J lost 4, with 12 bases in between. CDR1 is MNHEY and CDR2 is SMNVEV in the germline V gene (reference sequence). This chain's CDR3 is CASSLSRTLPYGYTF. Here the CDR3 DNA reads TGTGCCAGCAGTTTATCCAGAACCCTCCCCTATGGCTACACCTTC.

V usage is TRBV6-6 and J usage is TRBJ1-2, with 10 bases that match TRBD1. V lost 6 bases, J lost 8 bases, and 12 bases stayed unmatched. There are 15 residues in the CDR3. Germline V lookup: CDR1 MNHNY, CDR2 SVGAGI (reference sequence). The CDR3 bases are TGTGCCAGCAGAGAAGGGACAGGGGTTTTCGAAGGCTACACCTTC. Protein sequence: CASREGTGVFEGYTF.

The genes are TRBV19 and TRBJ1-4; TRBD1 aligns across 7 bases. V shed 5 bases, J shed 5 bases, and the junction held 5 bases outside the gene matches. Per germline, CDR1 LNHDA and CDR2 SQIVND (reference sequence). The CDR3 is 14 residues long. The DNA for the CDR3 is TGTGCCAGTAGTTTCCAGGGGGGGAATGAAAAACTGTTTTTT. Translation: CASSFQGGNEKLFF.

The chain links TRBV19 to TRBJ1-1, with TRBD1 as a possible D gene (6 bases). The CDR3 totals 12 residues. CDR1 is LNHDA, CDR2 SQIVND, per germline (reference sequence). The V end lost 3 bases, the J end lost 7 bases, and 9 bases lay between the germline ends. CDR3 protein: CASSIQGYEAFF. As DNA, the CDR3 is TGTGCCAGTAGTATTCAGGGGTATGAAGCTTTCTTT.

The rearrangement uses TRBV5-1 and TRBJ2-7, with 14 bases fitting TRBD2. V was clipped by 4 bases and J by 4 bases; unmatched bases: 7. The CDR3 is 16 residues long. Per germline, CDR1 SGHRS and CDR2 YFSETQ. CDR3 amino acids: CASSAGTSGRGYEQYF. The CDR3 DNA is TGCGCCAGCAGCGCCGGGACTAGCGGGAGAGGATACGAGCAGTACTTC.

This clone is a singleton in its sample. Other DNA sequences in this specimen translate into the identical CDR3. V is TRBV9 and J is TRBJ2-2; D remains ambiguous. V was shortened by 2 bases and J by 4 bases, with 6 bases between the two germline ends. The CDR3 runs 13 residues. CDR1 SGDLS and CDR2 YYNGEE come from the germline V gene. In nucleotides, the CDR3 is TGTGCCAGCAGCGTTAGAGTCACCGGGGAGCTGTTTTTT. Translated: CASSVRVTGELFF. Drawing the rest from reference TRBV9 and TRBJ2-2, the complete variable domain is DSGVTQTPKHLITATGQRVTLRCSPRSGDLSVYWYQQSLDQGLQFLIQYYNGEERAKGNILERFSAQQFPDLHSELNLSSLELGDSALYFCASSVRVTGELFFGEGSRLTVL.

The gene calls are TRBV5-1 and TRBJ2-1; possibly TRBD2 for D (5 bases). The ends were cut back, 2 bases at V and 1 base at J, with 13 bases in the middle. The germline CDR1 and CDR2 sequences are SGHRS and YFSETQ. This CDR3 contains 16 residues. CDR3 sequence reads: CASSFEPGVSYNEQFF. The CDR3 region has the DNA TGCGCCAGCAGCTTCGAACCCGGGGTTTCCTACAATGAGCAGTTCTTC. Drawing the rest from reference TRBV5-1 and TRBJ2-1, the complete variable domain is KAGVTQTPRYLIKTRGQQVTLSCSPISGHRSVSWYQQTPGQGLQFLFEYFSETQRNKGNFPGRFSGRQFSNSRSEMNVSTLELGDSALYLCASSFEPGVSYNEQFFGPGTRLTVL.

V usage is TRBV9 and J usage is TRBJ2-5; TRBD1 agrees at 10 bases. The CDR3 length is 15 residues. J lost 6 bases, V lost 1 base, and 6 bases had no gene match. The V gene's germline CDR1 is SGDLS and CDR2 YYNGEE. CDR3 coding DNA: TGTGCCAGCAGCGTACACCCGGGACAGGGGAAGACCCAGTACTTC. It encodes CASSVHPGQGKTQYF. The variable domain in full, with the rest retrieved from reference TRBV9 and TRBJ2-5, is DSGVTQTPKHLITATGQRVTLRCSPRSGDLSVYWYQQSLDQGLQFLIQYYNGEERAKGNILERFSAQQFPDLHSELNLSSLELGDSALYFCASSVHPGQGKTQYFGPGTRLLVL.

A note on this clone: This sample includes further DNA sequences coding for the same CDR3. The rearrangement joins TRBV2 to TRBJ2-3, with 8 positions matching TRBD2. The length of the CDR3 is 14 residues. Trimming at V came to 6 bases and at J to 2 bases, leaving 4 bases not matched to a gene. The germline gives CDR1 SNHLY, CDR2 FYNNEI. DNA of the CDR3: TGTGCCAGCAGCACTAGCGGCACCACAGATACGCAGTATTTT. Translation gives CASSTSGTTDTQYF.

This chain connects TRBV27 to TRBJ1-1, with 7 bases lining up with TRBD1. The CDR3 has 15 amino acids. The germline gives CDR1 MNHEY, CDR2 SMNVEV (reference sequence). The J segment lost 1 base and the V segment lost 5 bases, leaving 7 bases of the junction unmatched. The CDR3 loop is CASSPKGQPNTEAFF. The CDR3, as DNA: TGTGCCAGCAGTCCTAAGGGACAGCCGAACACTGAAGCTTTCTTT.